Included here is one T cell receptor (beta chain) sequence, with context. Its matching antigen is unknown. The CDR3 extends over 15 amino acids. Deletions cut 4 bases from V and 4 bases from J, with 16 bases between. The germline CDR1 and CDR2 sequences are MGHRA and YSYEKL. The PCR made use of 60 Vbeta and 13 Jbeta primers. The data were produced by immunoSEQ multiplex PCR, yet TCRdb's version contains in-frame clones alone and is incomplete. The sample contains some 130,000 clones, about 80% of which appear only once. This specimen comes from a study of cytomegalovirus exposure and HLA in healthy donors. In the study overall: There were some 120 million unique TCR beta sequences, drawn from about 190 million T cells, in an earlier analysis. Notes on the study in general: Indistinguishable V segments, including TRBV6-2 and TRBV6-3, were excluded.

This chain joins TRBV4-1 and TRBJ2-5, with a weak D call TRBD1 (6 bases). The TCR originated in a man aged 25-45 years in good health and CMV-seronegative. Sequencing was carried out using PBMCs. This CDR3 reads CASSPNSGEIETQYF. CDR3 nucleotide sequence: TGCGCCAGCAGCCCCAATTCAGGGGAGATAGAGACCCAGTACTTC.